These 28 T cell receptor beta chains share one sample of origin, sequenced in a study of T cell responses to AZD1222 COVID-19 vaccine. The repertoire was sequenced with immunoSEQ multiplex PCR; TCRdb's copy has only in-frame clones and lacks some. The sample records 85,000 to 130,000 clones, around 87% being singletons. Sequenced material: peripheral blood, taken on day 0 of AZD1222 vaccination. These receptors originate from an adult in good health.

J is TRBJ1-5 and V is TRBV18; possible D gene TRBD1, 5 bases. CDR3 length equals 12 residues. Germline loops: CDR1 KGHSH, CDR2 LQKENI. Trimming removed 6 bases from V and 9 bases from J, with 12 bases in between. CDR3 sequence: CASSSETGPQHF. The CDR3 DNA follows: TGTGCCAGCTCGTCAGAAACAGGGCCCCAGCATTTT. Looking up the rest from reference TRBV18 and TRBJ1-5 gives the full variable domain: NAGVMQNPRHLVRRRGQEARLRCSPMKGHSHVYWYRQLPEEGLKFMVYLQKENIIDESGMPKERFSAEFPKEGPSILRIQQVVRGDSAAYFCASSSETGPQHFGDGTRLSIL.

The V and J genes are TRBV11-2 and TRBJ2-3, with D tentatively TRBD2 (6 bases). Between the trimmed V and J ends, which lost 5 bases and 3 bases, there was a span of 15 bases. The germline CDR1 and CDR2 sequences are SGHAT and FQNNGV. The length of the CDR3 is 15 residues. Here the CDR3 DNA reads TGTGCCAGCAGCCCTAGACTAGTGGTAACAGATACGCAGTATTTT. As protein: CASSPRLVVTDTQYF.

The chain couples TRBV27 to TRBJ2-3; perhaps TRBD1 as D (5 bases). CDR1 and CDR2 (germline): MNHEY, SMNVEV (reference sequence). Trimming took off 2 bases at V and 0 bases at J, with 12 bases between the two ends. This CDR3 has 16 amino acids. CDR3 in DNA: TGTGCCAGCAGTTTAAGGGGTTGGAGTAGCACAGATACGCAGTATTTT. This translates into CASSLRGWSSTDTQYF.

The V and J genes are TRBV7-8 and TRBJ1-4; D call uncertain. The CDR3 spans 15 residues. Per germline, CDR1 SGHVS and CDR2 FQNEAQ. V was clipped by 6 bases and J by 4 bases, with 15 bases between them. CDR3 coding DNA: TGTGCCAGCAGTATTCCTGGGCCCCATAATGAAAAACTGTTTTTT. Translated: CASSIPGPHNEKLFF.

This clone appeared a single time. The chain employs TRBV28 and TRBJ2-7; TRBD1 aligns across 7 bases. Germline assignment: CDR1 MDHEN and CDR2 SYDVKM. The CDR3 runs 11 residues. V lost 8 bases to trimming and J lost 5 bases; unmatched junction nucleotides: 3. CDR3 bases: TGTGCCAGCTTCACAGGGGACGAGCAGTACTTC. Amino acid sequence: CASFTGDEQYF.

V and J are TRBV5-4 and TRBJ2-1; D gene uncertain. Trimming removed 3 bases from V and 5 bases from J, with 6 bases in between. CDR3 length equals 12 residues. CDR1 and CDR2 from the germline V gene are SGHNT and YYREEE (reference sequence). The CDR3 here is CASSSGDNEQFF. DNA for the CDR3: TGTGCCAGCAGCTCCGGAGACAATGAGCAGTTCTTC.

V usage is TRBV6-5 and J usage is TRBJ2-7; possible D gene TRBD1, 6 bases. Germline V gives CDR1 MNHEY, CDR2 SVGAGI. The CDR3 is 14 amino acids. V lost 6 bases, J lost 3 bases, and 15 bases lay in between. CDR3 DNA sequence: TGTGCCAGCAGCCGATCAGGGGCCGGCTACGAGCAGTACTTC. As protein: CASSRSGAGYEQYF.

The chain couples TRBV9 to TRBJ1-6, with 7 positions matching TRBD1. Losses at the gene ends were 0 bases for V and 7 bases for J; bases not matched to a gene: 4. CDR3 length: 15 residues. Germline V gives CDR1 SGDLS, CDR2 YYNGEE. This chain's CDR3 is CASSVEGTANSPLHF. The DNA for the CDR3 is TGTGCCAGCAGCGTAGAAGGGACAGCAAATTCACCCCTCCACTTT.

The chain uses TRBV29-1 and TRBJ2-3; TRBD1 or TRBD2 may be the D gene (6 bases each). The germline V and J ends were trimmed by 7 bases and 6 bases, with 11 bases remaining between them. Germline CDR1 and CDR2: SQVTM and ANQGSEA. The CDR3 consists of 11 residues. This CDR3 reads CSGRGRDTQYF. CDR3 nucleotide sequence: TGCAGCGGACGGGGGCGCGATACGCAGTATTTT.

The chain combines TRBV20-1 with TRBJ1-6; TRBD1 might be the D (5 bases). Trimming stripped 4 bases from V and 0 bases from J, with 7 bases between. In germline, CDR1 is DFQATT, CDR2 SNEGSKA (reference sequence). The CDR3 contains 14 residues. CDR3 nucleotides: TGCAGTGCTACTGACAGCTCCTATAATTCACCCCTCCACTTT. Its translation is CSATDSSYNSPLHF.

The CDR3 loop is CASSPQTGMVEAFF. The DNA of the CDR3 is TGTGCCAGCAGCCCACAGACAGGGATGGTTGAAGCTTTCTTT. The chain joins TRBV7-6 to TRBJ1-1; 7 bases line up with TRBD1. The V gene end was trimmed by 5 bases and the J gene end by 7 bases; junction bases not matched to a gene: 10. The CDR3 has 14 residues. The germline CDR1 and CDR2 sequences are SGHVS and FNYEAQ.

V gene TRBV25-1 combines with J gene TRBJ2-1; the match to TRBD2 covers 8 bases. Germline CDR1 reads MGHDK; CDR2 reads SYGVNS. The V gene end was trimmed by 4 bases and the J gene end by 6 bases; junction bases not matched to a gene: 8. This CDR3 is built from 15 residues. CDR3 in DNA: TGTGCCAGCAGTGGGGGACTAGTCTCGTCCAATGAGCAGTTCTTC. Its translation: CASSGGLVSSNEQFF.

The J gene is TRBJ1-5, the V gene TRBV6-2 or TRBV6-3; D gene uncertain. CDR3 length: 14 residues. V lost 2 bases and J lost 9, with 14 bases in between. Germline-derived CDR1 and CDR2 are MNHEY and SVGEGT. In nucleotides, the CDR3 is TGTGCCAGCAGTTACGCCGGCCAACCACCGCCCCAGCATTTT. Its translation: CASSYAGQPPPQHF.

DNA of the CDR3: TGTGCCAGCAGCCAAGATTATGTTGGTGGAACGGGATCCTACGAGCAGTACTTC. It is translated as CASSQDYVGGTGSYEQYF. This chain joins TRBV3-1 (or the pseudogene TRBV3-2) and TRBJ2-7, with D possibly matching TRBD2 (5 bases). This CDR3 is 18 amino acids long. CDR1 is LGHDT, CDR2 YNNKEL, per germline (reference sequence). The V gene lost 0 bases and the J gene lost 1 base, with 19 bases spanning the gap.

This chain links TRBV6-4 with TRBJ1-2, with D possibly matching TRBD1 (5 bases). Germline V gives CDR1 MRHNA, CDR2 SNTAGT. The CDR3 is 14 amino acids. V lost 4 bases and J lost 7, with 16 bases in between. The CDR3 here is CASSVEQGSGGYTF. Written as DNA, the CDR3 is TGTGCCAGCAGTGTGGAGCAGGGCTCTGGTGGCTACACCTTC.

The chain combines TRBV7-3 with TRBJ1-2, with 9 bases fitting TRBD1. In germline, CDR1 is SGHTA, CDR2 FQGTGA. CDR3 length: 15 amino acids. V shed 5 bases, J shed 4 bases, and the junction held 8 bases outside the gene matches. DNA of the CDR3: TGTGCCAGCAGCCCCGGACAGGGGCTGCTCTATGGCTACACCTTC. Protein product: CASSPGQGLLYGYTF.

The CDR3 protein is CASSEGNRGSYGYTF. CDR3 coding DNA: TGTGCCAGCAGTGAAGGAAATCGGGGAAGCTATGGCTACACCTTC. The V and J genes are TRBV25-1 and TRBJ1-2; no reliable D call. The CDR3 is 15 amino acids. Between the trimmed V and J ends, which lost 2 bases and 4 bases, there was a span of 14 bases. Germline V CDR1 and CDR2: MGHDK, SYGVNS.

The chain's CDR3 is CASSETSATDTQYF. In nucleotides, the CDR3 is TGTGCCAGCAGTGAGACTAGCGCCACAGATACGCAGTATTTT. V usage is TRBV2 and J usage is TRBJ2-3; TRBD2 matches 8 bases. V lost 3 bases, J lost 2 bases, and 1 base stayed unmatched. Germline V gene sequence: CDR1 SNHLY, CDR2 FYNNEI. The CDR3 is made up of 14 amino acids. Full variable domain (outside the CDR3, taken from reference TRBV2 and TRBJ2-3): EPEVTQTPSHQVTQMGQEVILRCVPISNHLYFYWYRQILGQKVEFLVSFYNNEISEKSEIFDDQFSVERPDGSNFTLKIRSTKLEDSAMYFCASSETSATDTQYFGPGTRLTVL.

CDR3 sequence (DNA): TGTGCCAGCAGCCAAGAGGCAGGGGGCCTCGATGAGCAGTTCTTC. Its translation: CASSQEAGGLDEQFF. The chain carries TRBV3-1 (or the pseudogene TRBV3-2) and TRBJ2-1, with 8 bases matching TRBD1. J was trimmed by 8 bases and V by 0 bases; bases with no gene match: 6. Germline V gene sequence: CDR1 LGHDT, CDR2 YNNKEL (reference sequence). The CDR3 extends over 15 amino acids.

The chain couples TRBV24-1 to TRBJ2-1; D tentatively fits TRBD1 or TRBD2 (7 bases each). In germline, CDR1 is KGHDR, CDR2 SFDVKD. There are 15 residues in the CDR3. Trimming cost V 4 bases and J 5 bases, with 14 bases left between them. CDR3: CATSDRGGRDNEQFF. CDR3 DNA: TGTGCCACCAGTGACAGGGGGGGACGAGACAATGAGCAGTTCTTC.

The chain couples TRBV9 to TRBJ1-1; D is unclear. This CDR3 region has 13 residues. Per germline, CDR1 SGDLS and CDR2 YYNGEE. V was shortened by 2 bases and J by 4 bases, with 9 bases between the two germline ends. CDR3 amino acids: CASSVNVFTEAFF. The CDR3 DNA follows: TGTGCCAGCAGCGTTAACGTTTTCACTGAAGCTTTCTTT.

This clone was detected only a few times. The V and J genes are TRBV5-4 and TRBJ1-6, with 7 bases aligning to TRBD1. J was trimmed by 7 bases and V by 5 bases; bases with no gene match: 15. The CDR3 length is 17 residues. Germline loops: CDR1 SGHNT, CDR2 YYREEE (reference sequence). The CDR3 nucleotides are TGTGCCAGCAGAATTCATCCCTCGACAGGGCCCAATTCACCCCTCCACTTT. It codes for CASRIHPSTGPNSPLHF.

Turning to this clone: The same CDR3 can be traced to other DNA sequences in this sample. This chain connects TRBV3-1 (or the pseudogene TRBV3-2) to TRBJ1-1; D gene unclear. Germline V lookup: CDR1 LGHDT, CDR2 YNNKEL (reference sequence). CDR3 length: 14 amino acids. V lost 2 bases and J lost 1, with 8 bases in between. The CDR3 bases are TGTGCCAGCAGCCAACAGTCAGGGAACACTGAAGCTTTCTTT. It translates to CASSQQSGNTEAFF.

The CDR3 is CASSRTGLGNTIYF. CDR3 sequence (DNA): TGTGCCAGCAGTCGGACAGGACTTGGAAACACCATATATTTT. The gene calls are TRBV6-6 and TRBJ1-3, with 7 bases that match TRBD1. The V gene's germline CDR1 is MNHNY and CDR2 SVGAGI (reference sequence). Trimming cost V 5 bases and J 3 bases; bases outside gene matches: 4. The CDR3 loop spans 14 amino acids.

The CDR3 loop reads CASSLHGGHTSEQYF. The CDR3 DNA reads TGTGCCAGCAGCCTACACGGGGGCCATACGTCCGAGCAGTACTTC. This sequence joins TRBV6-2 or TRBV6-3 and TRBJ2-7; the D gene could be TRBD1 or TRBD2 (6 bases each). Germline V CDR1 and CDR2: MNHEY, SVGEGT. The V end was cut by 6 bases, the J end by 6 bases, with 21 bases between. The CDR3 spans 15 residues.

This chain joins TRBV28 and TRBJ1-3; D unresolved. Trimming took off 3 bases at V and 0 bases at J, with 6 bases between the two ends. From germline, CDR1 is MDHEN and CDR2 SYDVKM. This CDR3 contains 14 residues. The CDR3 bases are TGTGCCAGCAGTTTCCAGAGCTCTGGAAACACCATATATTTT. Amino acid sequence: CASSFQSSGNTIYF.

The chain uses TRBV7-2 and TRBJ1-5; tentative D call: TRBD1 (5 bases). The CDR3 totals 13 residues. The germline V gene encodes CDR1 SGHTA and CDR2 FQGNSA. V was shortened by 5 bases and J by 3 bases, with 8 bases between the two germline ends. The CDR3 nucleotides read TGTGCCAGCAGCGCACAGGTCAATCAGCCCCAGCATTTT. Amino acid sequence: CASSAQVNQPQHF.

A single count supports this clone. The V gene is TRBV6-5, the J gene TRBJ1-1, with 10 bases that match TRBD1. The V gene's germline CDR1 is MNHEY and CDR2 SVGAGI. The CDR3 is 14 residues long. V was pared by 2 bases and J by 8 bases, with 5 bases of the junction left unmatched. This chain's CDR3 is CASSYGTGVREAFF. The CDR3 nucleotides are TGTGCCAGCAGTTACGGGACAGGGGTGCGGGAAGCTTTCTTT.